The next 9 T cell receptor beta chains were all read from a single sample in a study of blood T cell dynamics during melanoma immunotherapy. TCRdb keeps only in-frame clones here, not all; method: immunoSEQ multiplex PCR. The sample records about 15,000 clones, around 85% being singletons. Time point reported: pre-treatment baseline. Material: blood, obtained from a patient treated with checkpoint blockade. The origin of the receptors is a human donor with melanoma.

Only one count was recorded for this clone. The CDR3 region is CASSQGQGRYEQYF. DNA for the CDR3: TGTGCCAGCAGCCAAGGACAGGGGAGGTACGAGCAGTACTTC. The genes are TRBV7-7 and TRBJ2-7; 9 nucleotides align to TRBD1. Germline CDR1 SSHAT, CDR2 FNYEAQ (reference sequence). CDR3 length: 14 amino acids. The V gene end was trimmed by 5 bases and the J gene end by 4 bases; junction bases not matched to a gene: 6.

The chain employs TRBV6-6 and TRBJ1-2; D not certain. This CDR3 spans 11 amino acids. V was pared by 5 bases and J by 8 bases, with 9 bases between. Germline V CDR1 and CDR2: MNHNY, SVGAGI (reference sequence). The CDR3 region is CASSPPGGYTF. As DNA, the CDR3 is TGTGCCAGCAGTCCACCGGGGGGCTACACCTTC.

V usage is TRBV5-6 and J usage is TRBJ2-3, with 10 bases lining up with TRBD1. The CDR3 sequence is 15 residues long. V was pared by 4 bases and J by 5 bases, with 7 bases of the junction left unmatched. Per the germline V gene, CDR1 is SGHDT and CDR2 is YYEEEE. CDR3 in amino acids: CASSKDRGQKDTQYF. For the CDR3, the DNA is TGTGCCAGCAGCAAAGACAGGGGGCAGAAAGATACGCAGTATTTT.

The V gene is TRBV19, the J gene TRBJ2-2; D possibly uses TRBD1 or TRBD2 (5 bases each). Germline CDR1 and CDR2: LNHDA and SQIVND (reference sequence). V was trimmed by 3 bases and J by 1 base, leaving 9 bases between them. The length of the CDR3 is 15 residues. The CDR3 spells CASSMGELNTGELFF. DNA for the CDR3: TGTGCCAGTAGTATGGGGGAGCTGAACACCGGGGAGCTGTTTTTT.

In its sample, this clone was seen a few times. The chain employs TRBV5-1 and TRBJ1-1; D unclear. The CDR3 extends over 13 amino acids. Between the trimmed V and J ends, which lost 4 bases and 6 bases, there was a span of 13 bases. Germline V lookup: CDR1 SGHRS, CDR2 YFSETQ. The CDR3 nucleotides are TGCGCCAGCAGCACAGACCCCGCCGCTGAAGCTTTCTTT. Its protein product is CASSTDPAAEAFF.

The chain has TRBV21-1 and TRBJ2-3. TRBV21-1 is annotated as a pseudogene. The CDR3 consists of 14 residues. The CDR3 is CASSKEGHTDTQYF. CDR3 DNA sequence: TGTGCCAGCAGCAAAGAAGGGCACACAGATACGCAGTATTTT.

V gene TRBV9 combines with J gene TRBJ2-1, with TRBD2 matching 7 bases. CDR1 is SGDLS, CDR2 YYNGEE, per germline. J was trimmed by 3 bases and V by 3 bases; bases with no gene match: 6. The CDR3 is made up of 15 amino acids. CDR3 coding DNA: TGTGCCAGCAGCGCAGCGGGACGAGGCTACAATGAGCAGTTCTTC. This gives the protein CASSAAGRGYNEQFF.

This chain connects TRBV11-3 to TRBJ2-1, with TRBD2 matching over 9 bases. CDR3 length equals 17 residues. J gave up 3 bases and V 5 bases, and 11 bases lay outside the gene matches. Germline V gene lookup returns CDR1 SGHNT and CDR2 YENEEA. Here the CDR3 DNA reads TGTGCCAGCAGCCGCGGTAATACAGCGGGGGGCTACAATGAGCAGTTCTTC. Protein: CASSRGNTAGGYNEQFF.

This clone was seen a single time. J is TRBJ1-1 and V is TRBV9; TRBD1 agrees at 8 bases. Trimming at V came to 3 bases and at J to 4 bases, leaving 2 bases not matched to a gene. The CDR3 is made up of 13 amino acids. Germline CDR1 SGDLS, CDR2 YYNGEE. CDR3 coding DNA: TGTGCCAGCAGCGGAGGACAGGGCACTGAAGCTTTCTTT. Its translation is CASSGGQGTEAFF.